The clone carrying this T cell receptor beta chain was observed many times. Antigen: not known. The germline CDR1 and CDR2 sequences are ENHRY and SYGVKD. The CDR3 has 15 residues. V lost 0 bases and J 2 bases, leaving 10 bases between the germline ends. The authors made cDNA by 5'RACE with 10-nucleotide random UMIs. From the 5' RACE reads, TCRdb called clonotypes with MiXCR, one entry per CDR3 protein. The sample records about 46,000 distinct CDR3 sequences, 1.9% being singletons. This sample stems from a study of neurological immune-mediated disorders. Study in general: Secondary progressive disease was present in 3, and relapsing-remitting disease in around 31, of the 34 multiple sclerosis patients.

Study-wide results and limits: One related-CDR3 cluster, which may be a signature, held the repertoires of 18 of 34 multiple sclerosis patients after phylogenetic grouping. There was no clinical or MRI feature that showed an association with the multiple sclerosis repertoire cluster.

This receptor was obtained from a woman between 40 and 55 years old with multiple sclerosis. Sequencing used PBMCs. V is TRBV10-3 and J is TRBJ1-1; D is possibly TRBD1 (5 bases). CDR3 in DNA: TGTGCCATCAGTGAGTCTGTAGGGACTAACACTGAAGCTTTCTTT. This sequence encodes CAISESVGTNTEAFF.